Described below is a single TCR beta chain sequence and its context. Its antigen is not known. The data were taken from a study of T cell responses to AZD1222 COVID-19 vaccine. Study-wide results and limits: Among those given AZD1222, only five to seven were seropositive at baseline. Sampling that yielded the repertoires occurred only after the peak T cell response. The donor group comprised mostly white British people and more females; the analysis possibly underestimated clonal diversity.

Clones were sequenced by immunoSEQ multiplex PCR, and TCRdb holds only the in-frame ones, with some missing. Of 110,000 to 150,000 clones detected, approximately 90% appear once; the ten largest clones hold roughly 2.8%. There are 12 residues in the CDR3. V was trimmed by 4 bases and J by 0 bases, leaving 3 bases between them. CDR1 and CDR2 (germline): MGHDK, SYGVNS. This material consisted of peripheral blood, taken on day 0 of AZD1222 vaccination. The chain has TRBV25-1 and TRBJ1-1; D uncertain. This receptor was obtained from an adult in good health. This CDR3 is CASSVMNTEAFF. The CDR3 DNA follows: TGTGCCAGCAGTGTCATGAACACTGAAGCTTTCTTT.